Each of the 3 T cell receptor beta chains below was sequenced from the same sample in a study of response to subunit inactivated influenza vaccine. TCRdb independently ran MiXCR on the RT-PCR reads; one entry per CDR3 protein. The sample records 800,000 to 1,000,000 distinct CDR3 sequences, 21% being singletons. This material consisted of PBMCs from blood, taken roughly 5 days after vaccination. The origin of the receptors is a man aged 45 to 65 who received an inactivated influenza vaccine.

This clonotype appeared a few times. An end of the junction does not agree with germline; a read error may underlie this. This chain connects TRBV6-1 to TRBJ2-7; D unclear. The germline gives CDR1 MNHNS, CDR2 SASEGT. The length of the CDR3 is 11 residues. CDR3 residues: CASSEAREQYF. In DNA form, the CDR3 reads TGTGCCAGCAGCGAAGCACGGGAGCAGTACTTC.

The rearrangement uses TRBV7-2 and TRBJ1-5, with D possibly being TRBD1 (5 bases). The CDR3 length is 16 residues. CDR1 SGHTA and CDR2 FQGNSA come from the germline V gene. Trimming left V 5 bases short and J 3 bases short, with 17 bases between. The CDR3 nucleotides read TGTGCCAGCAGCCCCACGGGTTGGGGGGTCAATCAGCCCCAGCATTTT. The encoded protein is CASSPTGWGVNQPQHF.

The CDR3 protein is CASSPQSGAGELFF. The CDR3 coding sequence is TGTGCCAGCAGCCCGCAGTCAGGGGCCGGGGAGCTGTTTTTT. The V and J genes are TRBV11-1 and TRBJ2-2; perhaps TRBD1 as D (6 bases). This CDR3 has 14 residues. Trimming stripped 5 bases from V and 6 bases from J, with 13 bases between. CDR1 SGHAT and CDR2 FQDESV come from the germline V gene (reference sequence).